At least ten counts were recorded for the clone carrying this TCR beta chain. These data originate in a study of T cells in Graves' hyperthyroidism and ophthalmopathy. Researchers amplified the TCR beta CDR3 regions from RNA transcripts. The HTBI primer set was used in a first-round RT-PCR of the TCR CDR3. TCRdb analysed the multiplex PCR reads with MiXCR anew, one entry per CDR3 protein. The table includes about 400,000 distinct CDR3 sequences, approximately 14% detected once. Germline-derived CDR1 and CDR2 are LGHDT and YNNKEL (reference sequence). CDR3 length: 13 amino acids. V dropped 6 bases and J dropped 10; count of bases not matched to a gene: 5.

Sequencing used blood. The sequence was obtained from a woman between 18 and 30 years old with Graves' hyperthyroidism. The chain has TRBV3-1 and TRBJ1-6; TRBD1 agrees at 8 bases. The CDR3 region is CASRLTGDSPLHF. CDR3 coding DNA: TGTGCCAGCAGGCTGACAGGGGACTCACCCCTCCACTTT.